These 25 T cell receptor beta chains came from one sample sequenced in a study of T-cell reconstitution after alpha-beta-depleted transplantation in children. It was with unique molecular identifiers that the TCRbeta library was prepared. TCRdb recomputed calls from the PCR reads with MiXCR, one row per CDR3 protein. This sample carries about 980,000 distinct CDR3 sequences, around 30% of them seen once, and the ten largest clones take more than 25%. Specimen: PBMCs, mostly from graft donor cells, collected 360 days after TCRalphabeta/CD19-depleted stem cell transplant. The receptors here all came from a boy less than two years old who had a stem cell transplant for SCID, so the T cells may come from the graft donor.

The chain combines TRBV12-3 or TRBV12-4 with TRBJ2-1; D remains unclear. CDR3 length: 12 amino acids. Between the trimmed V and J ends, which lost 3 bases and 6 bases, there was a span of 6 bases. This CDR3 is CASSFSFNEQFF. CDR3 nucleotides: TGTGCCAGCAGTTTTAGCTTCAATGAGCAGTTCTTC.

The chain joins TRBV7-2 to TRBJ2-2, with 9 bases identical to TRBD2. The J segment lost 7 bases and the V segment lost 6 bases, leaving 9 bases of the junction unmatched. There are 15 residues in the CDR3. From germline, CDR1 is SGHTA and CDR2 FQGNSA. The CDR3 nucleotides read TGTGCCAGCAGTCTCAGCGGGGGGACAATCGGGGAGCTGTTTTTT. Its translation: CASSLSGGTIGELFF.

V is TRBV5-1 and J is TRBJ2-5; tentatively, D is TRBD1 (6 bases). The length of the CDR3 is 15 residues. V shed 4 bases and J shed 3 bases, with 16 bases lying between them. Germline assignment: CDR1 SGHRS and CDR2 YFSETQ. Here the CDR3 DNA reads TGCGCCAGCAGCCCCCGGGACACCAAGAAAGAGACCCAGTACTTC. Residues: CASSPRDTKKETQYF.

The chain employs TRBV7-6 and TRBJ2-7; TRBD2 matches 9 bases. Trimming at V came to 5 bases and at J to 6 bases, leaving 23 bases not matched to a gene. Per germline, CDR1 SGHVS and CDR2 FNYEAQ. The CDR3 totals 19 residues. The CDR3: CASSLTPPALGSGGSEQYF. In DNA form, the CDR3 reads TGTGCCAGCAGCCTTACTCCCCCGGCCCTTGGTAGCGGGGGATCCGAGCAGTACTTC.

This clonotype was recorded once. The chain links TRBV20-1 to TRBJ1-6; 8 bases agree with TRBD1. Germline lookup yields CDR1 DFQATT and CDR2 SNEGSKA (reference sequence). The CDR3 extends over 16 amino acids. V shed 5 bases and J 9 bases; nucleotides not matched to a gene: 15. The CDR3 loop is CSAGSVQGVWGSPLHF. CDR3 in DNA: TGCAGTGCTGGGAGCGTACAGGGGGTGTGGGGTTCACCCCTCCACTTT.

This clonotype was counted between two and nine times. The V call is TRBV5-1, the J call TRBJ1-1; D unresolved. This CDR3 has 15 residues. CDR1 is SGHRS and CDR2 is YFSETQ in the germline V gene. Trimming took 0 bases from V and 4 from J, leaving 13 bases between them. This CDR3 is CASSLAPGGLTEAFF. Written as DNA, the CDR3 is TGCGCCAGCAGCTTGGCCCCGGGAGGGCTCACTGAAGCTTTCTTT.

This clonotype occurred a few times. The chain joins TRBV9 to TRBJ1-3, with 10 bases fitting TRBD1. The CDR3 spans 16 residues. Germline V gene data show CDR1 as SGDLS and CDR2 as YYNGEE. V shed 3 bases, J shed 3 bases, and the junction held 6 bases outside the gene matches. CDR3 in DNA: TGTGCCAGCAGCGCCAGACAGGGGGCTAGTGGAAACACCATATATTTT. Its translation: CASSARQGASGNTIYF.

This clonotype was seen a few times. The V call is TRBV7-9, the J call TRBJ2-1, with D perhaps TRBD2 (5 bases). The ends were cut back, 5 bases at V and 9 bases at J, with 11 bases in the middle. The CDR3 runs to 12 residues. The V gene's germline CDR1 is SEHNR and CDR2 FQNEAQ (reference sequence). The CDR3 sequence: CASSPGLVEQFF. DNA for the CDR3: TGTGCCAGCAGCCCAGGACTGGTTGAGCAGTTCTTC.

The table lists this clonotype with a few counts. CDR3 sequence (DNA): TGCGCCAGCAACCGCGGCCTAGCGGCTAACACCGGGGAGCTGTTTTTT. This gives the protein CASNRGLAANTGELFF. J is TRBJ2-2 and V is TRBV5-1; 7 positions match TRBD2. The CDR3 runs to 16 residues. Losses at the gene ends were 6 bases for V and 2 bases for J; bases not matched to a gene: 10. Germline V CDR1 and CDR2: SGHRS, YFSETQ. Based on the CDR3 plus reference TRBV5-1 and TRBJ2-2, the full variable domain is KAGVTQTPRYLIKTRGQQVTLSCSPISGHRSVSWYQQTPGQGLQFLFEYFSETQRNKGNFPGRFSGRQFSNSRSEMNVSTLELGDSALYLCASNRGLAANTGELFFGEGSRLTVL.

This clonotype was recorded many times. The chain couples TRBV12-3 or TRBV12-4 to TRBJ2-7, with a tentative D call TRBD1 (6 bases). The CDR3 totals 11 residues. Trimming took off 5 bases at V and 7 bases at J, with 9 bases between the two ends. In nucleotides, the CDR3 is TGTGCCAGCAGTCAGGGGCGAGAGCAGTACTTC. The encoded protein is CASSQGREQYF.

This clonotype was seen a handful of times. This chain uses TRBV5-1 with TRBJ2-3; no definite D call. CDR3 length equals 15 residues. CDR1 and CDR2 (germline): SGHRS, YFSETQ. Between the trimmed V and J ends, which lost 3 bases and 1 base, there was a span of 12 bases. The CDR3 DNA follows: TGCGCCAGCAGCTCAGAGGTCGCTCGCACAGATACGCAGTATTTT. It is translated as CASSSEVARTDTQYF.

V and J are TRBV5-1 and TRBJ1-5, with a tentative D call TRBD1 (5 bases). CDR1 is SGHRS and CDR2 is YFSETQ in the germline V gene. V was pared by 0 bases and J by 7 bases, with 14 bases between. CDR3 length: 15 residues. CDR3 DNA sequence: TGCGCCAGCAGCTTGGACGGGGGATGGGGGCAGCCCCAGCATTTT. This encodes CASSLDGGWGQPQHF.

The chain carries TRBV25-1 and TRBJ2-7; 7 bases fit TRBD2. Unmatched junction bases numbered 8, after V lost 7 bases and J lost 2 bases. The CDR3 is 14 residues long. Germline V gives CDR1 MGHDK, CDR2 SYGVNS. The CDR3 is CASTDGGGPYEQYF. CDR3 sequence (DNA): TGTGCCAGCACCGACGGCGGGGGTCCCTACGAGCAGTACTTC.

CDR3 protein: CSVATGPRTDTQYF. The CDR3 nucleotides are TGCAGCGTCGCCACAGGGCCGAGGACAGATACGCAGTATTTT. The V gene is TRBV29-1, the J gene TRBJ2-3; TRBD1 is a possible D gene (6 bases). Trimming removed 6 bases at V and 3 bases at J, with 16 bases between. This CDR3 comprises 14 residues. Germline CDR1 is SQVTM and CDR2 is ANQGSEA.

This sequence joins TRBV7-9 and TRBJ2-1; tentatively, D is TRBD2 (6 bases). Per germline, CDR1 SEHNR and CDR2 FQNEAQ (reference sequence). This CDR3 spans 15 amino acids. Trimming shortened V by 5 bases and J by 3 bases, and 14 bases separated the two germline ends. Written as DNA, the CDR3 is TGTGCCAGCAGCCCCCGGGGGATCGACTACAATGAGCAGTTCTTC. Amino acids: CASSPRGIDYNEQFF.

This clonotype was observed a few times. This chain connects TRBV12-3 or TRBV12-4 to TRBJ2-5; TRBD1 might be the D (5 bases). This CDR3 is built from 13 residues. V lost 5 bases and J 5 bases, leaving 12 bases between the germline ends. The CDR3 is CASSRNKGETQYF. The CDR3 DNA reads as TGTGCCAGCAGTCGAAATAAGGGGGAGACCCAGTACTTC.

The chain employs TRBV5-1 and TRBJ1-1; D not certain. The V gene's germline CDR1 is SGHRS and CDR2 YFSETQ. The CDR3 has 17 residues. Trimming removed 4 bases at V and 1 base at J, with 20 bases between. CDR3 loop: CASSPGRSLASNTEAFF. The CDR3 coding sequence is TGCGCCAGCAGCCCCGGGCGGTCGTTGGCCTCGAACACTGAAGCTTTCTTT.

This clonotype appeared a few times. The chain combines TRBV5-5 with TRBJ1-5; D is possibly TRBD1 (5 bases). This CDR3 comprises 16 residues. V was cut by 1 base and J by 3 bases, with 14 bases left in between. CDR1 is SGHKS and CDR2 is YYEKEE in the germline V gene (reference sequence). Written as DNA, the CDR3 is TGTGCCAGCAGCTTGTGGGGGGGTGGTACCAATCAGCCCCAGCATTTT. It codes for CASSLWGGGTNQPQHF. The variable domain in full, with the rest retrieved from reference TRBV5-5 and TRBJ1-5, is DAGVTQSPTHLIKTRGQQVTLRCSPISGHKSVSWYQQVLGQGPQFIFQYYEKEERGRGNFPDRFSARQFPNYSSELNVNALLLGDSALYLCASSLWGGGTNQPQHFGDGTRLSIL.

This chain links TRBV12-3 or TRBV12-4 with TRBJ2-6; perhaps TRBD2 as D (6 bases). Trimming removed 6 bases from V and 2 bases from J, with 11 bases in between. The CDR3 totals 15 residues. DNA of the CDR3: TGTGCCAGCAGGATGCGGACTACTGGGGCCAACGTCCTGACTTTC. Residues: CASRMRTTGANVLTF.

This clonotype was counted a few times. V is TRBV20-1 and J is TRBJ1-5; possible D gene TRBD1, 6 bases. This CDR3 is built from 16 residues. V dropped 5 bases and J dropped 0 bases, with 17 bases sitting between them. CDR1 is DFQATT, CDR2 SNEGSKA, per germline (reference sequence). Here the CDR3 reads CSAGTRGKYSNQPQHF. CDR3 DNA sequence: TGCAGTGCTGGGACAAGGGGAAAATATAGCAATCAGCCCCAGCATTTT.

The chain links TRBV24-1 to TRBJ2-2, with 8 bases fitting TRBD1. The CDR3 extends over 13 amino acids. Germline CDR1 reads KGHDR; CDR2 reads SFDVKD. V was pared by 7 bases and J by 5 bases, with 2 bases of the junction left unmatched. The CDR3 here is CATRDRETGELFF. The DNA of the CDR3 is TGTGCCACCAGGGACAGGGAGACCGGGGAGCTGTTTTTT.

V gene TRBV20-1 combines with J gene TRBJ1-1; maybe TRBD1 (6 bases). Germline lookup yields CDR1 DFQATT and CDR2 SNEGSKA (reference sequence). The CDR3 spans 14 residues. The ends were cut back, 6 bases at V and 4 bases at J, with 18 bases in the middle. The CDR3 DNA reads TGCAGTGCACCCAAAACAGGGAGGCCCACTGAAGCTTTCTTT. It is translated as CSAPKTGRPTEAFF.

This chain links TRBV12-3 or TRBV12-4 with TRBJ2-1, with D possibly matching TRBD2 (7 bases). Trimming left V 3 bases short and J 9 bases short, with 18 bases between. There are 15 residues in the CDR3. This CDR3 is CASSFSGGRRLEQFF. The CDR3 DNA reads as TGTGCCAGCAGTTTTTCGGGGGGCAGGAGGCTTGAGCAGTTCTTC.

The rearrangement links TRBV12-3 or TRBV12-4 to TRBJ1-5; 7 nucleotides align to TRBD1. The CDR3 runs to 13 residues. V shed 3 bases, J shed 11 bases, and the junction held 7 bases outside the gene matches. The CDR3, as DNA: TGTGCCAGCAGTTTTCTTCAGGGGACAGCCCAGCATTTT. Amino acids: CASSFLQGTAQHF.

The chain is built from TRBV5-5 and TRBJ2-1; 8 nucleotides align to TRBD2. In germline, CDR1 is SGHKS, CDR2 YYEKEE (reference sequence). The V segment lost 2 bases and the J segment 3 bases; nucleotides outside the gene matches: 10. The CDR3 covers 17 residues. This chain's CDR3 is CASSLGIGGGFYNEQFF. The CDR3 bases are TGTGCCAGCAGCTTAGGTATCGGCGGGGGGTTCTACAATGAGCAGTTCTTC. Variable domain in full (rest from reference TRBV5-5 and TRBJ2-1): DAGVTQSPTHLIKTRGQQVTLRCSPISGHKSVSWYQQVLGQGPQFIFQYYEKEERGRGNFPDRFSARQFPNYSSELNVNALLLGDSALYLCASSLGIGGGFYNEQFFGPGTRLTVL.